Detailed here is one T cell receptor (beta chain). The antigen it recognizes is unknown. This sample is drawn from a study of cytomegalovirus exposure and HLA in healthy donors (dated by TCRdb to 2016 to 2017). General notes on the study: An earlier analysis of some 600 of the donors reported about 280 Gb of sequence data and around 120 million unique TCR beta sequences obtained from around 190 million T cells. An early release that covered about 640 HLA-typed donors contained about 300 gigabases of sequencing data and about 84 million unique TCR sequences. Among the approximately 430 genotyped donors, around 81% belonged to the genetic ancestry cluster associated with self-reported Caucasian donors. The study aimed to test whether cataloging public T cell receptors could reveal signatures of past pathogen exposure. The T cell repertoires of 700 or so subjects were profiled by immunosequencing and related to cytomegalovirus serostatus. Along with the approximately 650-subject first cohort, a separate validation cohort of around 110 different subjects was used. To predict cytomegalovirus infection status, the study combined high-throughput TCR immunosequencing, statistical association of individual TCRs with disease status, and machine learning. In a later analysis, previously published TCR beta repertoires from about 670 donors were re-analyzed and high-resolution HLA genotyping was added so that TCR occurrence patterns could be studied. Rather than using new phenotypic data, the later analysis identified candidate immune exposures from TCR beta sequences and from how often those sequences occurred across donors. An earlier analysis of around 580 of the donors used high-throughput TCR beta sequencing to judge whether each TCR beta V gene segment behaved as functional or pseudogenic. Donor age, sex, ethnicity and CMV serostatus were compiled alongside the repertoire data. Genome-wide SNP genotypes for about 60% of the roughly 700 donors were used in a later genetic analysis, which treated that subset as a discovery cohort. All discovery cohort repertoires had been generated using a single sequencing platform. Both class I and class II loci were covered by HLA typing, at four-digit resolution. Typing coverage varied by locus: 629-630 donors for A, B, C, DRB1 and DQB1; roughly 520 for DQA1; more than 600 for DPA1; roughly 450 for DPB1. A handful of DR-DQ haplotypes were handled as single units for association and clustering because linkage in the cohort was strong. Among some 400 genotyped donors of the cohort, an average of about 220,000 unique TCR beta nucleotide sequences was sequenced per donor, of which about 18% were non-productive. General conclusions and limits of the study: When HLA alleles, especially DR and DQ, strongly co-occurred, attributing TCR associations to individual alleles was difficult. About 17 rarely observed V segments, including chromosome 9 orphons, were excluded from the earlier analysis of almost 600 of the donors because counts were too low. Only TCR beta chains were sequenced in this cohort, and the absence of alpha or paired-chain data limited detectable features. Several of the top co-occurrence clusters appeared to be linked to parvovirus B19, influenza, CMV and Epstein-Barr virus, according to a later analysis. Cytomegalovirus status was reported to be diagnosed by the classifier with high specificity and sensitivity in both the original and validation cohorts. V-gene and J-gene trimming of TCR beta chains was associated with a missense DCLRE1C variant in a later genetic analysis, and the association was replicated in an independent cohort. The sequencing pipeline was judged likely to have produced a cluster of highly shared sequence variants as a technical artifact. Linkage disequilibrium might explain the correlated functional status among segregating V segments, but an unknown experimental factor could not be excluded. In a later analysis, HLA-associated TCR beta chains were found to be more clonally expanded and to have lower generation probabilities than equally common non-associated chains. A further reported finding was that TCR beta sequences accurately predicted the HLA-A and HLA-B alleles for most subjects in the first cohort. A later genetic analysis reported fewer N-insertions in productive TCRs among donors in an Asian-associated ancestry cluster than the roughly 720-donor mean. In an earlier analysis of 500 to 650 of the donors, most TCR beta V segments appeared in productive rearrangements about 87% or about 30% of the time, broadly matching IMGT annotations. At a false discovery rate of 0.05, a later analysis linked under 20,000 TCR beta sequences to specific HLA alleles. Presence/absence analyses assumed roughly uniform sequencing depth across donors, an assumption that may not hold. Three of the identified cytomegalovirus-associated TCR beta chains were confirmed in vitro to be specific for cytomegalovirus antigens. The authors suggested that the approach could potentially be extended to other disease states and immunological phenotypes. Immune exposure information for the cohort was limited to CMV serostatus. HLA typing was unavailable for some donors at each locus, so association tests used only the typed subset. The 87-base-pair reads could not distinguish some IMGT-functional V segments, including TRBV6-2 and TRBV6-3, so those segments were excluded. The study gave a list of 150 to 200 TCR beta chains associated with cytomegalovirus. Across donors, most TCR sequences were observed very rarely, whereas some public TCRs were present in many individuals. In a later analysis, most CMV-associated TCR beta chains were found to appear HLA-restricted, with HLA associations seemingly driven largely by CMV exposure. In a later analysis, TCR association rates were found to vary across HLA loci, with the most associated TCRs seen for DRB1 alleles and the fewest for HLA-C alleles.

Library prep was done by the immunoSEQ multiplex PCR assay. For the multiplex PCR, a mixture combining 60 forward primers for TCR Vbeta segments and 13 reverse primers for TCR Jbeta segments was used. The CDR3 region of rearranged TCR beta genes was amplified from genomic DNA by a multiplex PCR assay. On the Illumina HiSeq System, the amplified TCR beta libraries were sequenced as 87-base-pair reads. In the source study's methods: A later analysis counted tens of millions of unique TCR beta chains across the 500 to 850 repertoires, and approximately 11 million of these chains were shared by at least two donors. Raw reads were error-corrected and collapsed into unique sequences with a nearest-neighbor algorithm that merged closely related sequences to remove PCR and sequencing errors. Alignment of CDR3 sequences to IMGT reference sequences was used to assign V, D and J gene segments. For a sequence to be retained, a match of at least six nucleotides was required to both a V gene segment and a J gene segment. A rearrangement counted as productive if the CDR3 had no stop codons and remained in frame with V and J, and every other rearrangement counted as non-productive. CDR3 was defined by IMGT convention, running from the second conserved V-encoded cysteine to the conserved J-encoded phenylalanine. Sequences without an unambiguous match to a single V gene segment were excluded from the earlier analysis of a few hundred of the donors. An earlier analysis of around 600 of the donors classified V segments as functional when productive rearrangements were above 56.7% and as segregating when the standard deviation between donors was above 5%. A statistical classification framework was built for diagnosing cytomegalovirus status from the catalog of TCR beta chain sequences. V and J gene assignment, in a later analysis, came from comparing TCR nucleotide sequences with IMGT/GENE-DB human TR gene sequences. The TCRdist pipeline was used in a later analysis to assign CDR3 sequences and most-parsimonious VDJ recombination scenarios. In a later analysis, each TCR beta chain was defined by its CDR3 amino acid sequence together with its V-gene family, and reads lacking a unique V-gene family were excluded. To address suspected cross-contamination and a sequencing artifact, a later analysis removed approximately 600 highly shared, low-generation-probability nucleotide sequences. In a later analysis, a clonal expansion index for each public chain was calculated from normalized within-repertoire ranks of inferred template counts. In a later analysis, generation probabilities were computed with a VDJ recombination model fitted to out-of-frame rearrangements, and the resulting probabilities were checked against IGoR. In a later analysis, hypergeometric tests were used to score TCR-TCR, TCR-HLA and TCR-CMV co-occurrence, with a repertoire-size bias correction applied to TCR pairs. A later analysis estimated false discovery rates by permuting HLA or CMV assignments 20 times. In a later analysis, co-occurring TCRs were grouped using DBSCAN, and TCRdist sequence similarity was added for clustering within HLA-allele-positive subsets. Co-occurrence clustering excluded repertoires with fewer than 30,000 or more than 120,000 public chains, plus five with anomalous nucleotide sharing. This is the immuneACCESS table as TCRdb keeps it, with only in-frame sequences that have V and J called. A part of the clones is gone; compared with another copy, unresolved V genes explain less than half, and the rest is unexplained. V and J calls plus clone size are reproduced from that table; the DNA served to infer D and trimming. This sample's listing comprises about 34,000 clones. Clones ranked in the top ten supply 3% to 4% of the sample.

The cohort was made up of 666 healthy bone marrow donors. At the time of sampling, every cohort member was nominally healthy, though immune exposures that went unrecorded were likely present. The donor was CMV seropositive and was included in the group of approximately 310 seropositive cohort members. A peripheral blood sample was collected from each donor, and TCR beta sequencing was performed on peripheral blood mononuclear cells. The Qiagen DNeasy Blood Extraction Kit was used to extract genomic DNA from the blood cell samples. The germline V gene specifies MDHEN as CDR1 and SYDVKM as CDR2. From cysteine to phenylalanine, the CDR3 is 12 amino acids long. Only the CDR3 DNA stays, 36 bases, in frame from base 1. V is pared back by 7 bases and J by 3 bases, with 9 bases lying between the germline termini.

The rearranged segments are TRBV28 and TRBJ1-1; too little of a D gene remains to name it. The specimen sequenced was PBMCs. The sequence came from a woman between 40 and 50 years old in good health and CMV-seropositive. The encoded CDR3 is CASNQEYTEAFF. The nucleotides are TGTGCCAGCAATCAGGAATACACTGAAGCTTTCTTT.